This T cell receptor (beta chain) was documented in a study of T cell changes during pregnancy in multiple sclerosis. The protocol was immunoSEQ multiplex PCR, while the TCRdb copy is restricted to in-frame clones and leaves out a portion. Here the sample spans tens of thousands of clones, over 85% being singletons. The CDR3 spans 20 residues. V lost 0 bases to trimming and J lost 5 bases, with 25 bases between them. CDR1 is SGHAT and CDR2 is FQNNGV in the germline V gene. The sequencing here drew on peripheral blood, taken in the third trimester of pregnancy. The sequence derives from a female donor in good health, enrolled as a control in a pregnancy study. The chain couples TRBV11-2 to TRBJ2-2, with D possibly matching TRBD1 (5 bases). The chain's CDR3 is CASSLEVQGHLGGGTGELFF. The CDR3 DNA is TGTGCCAGCAGCTTAGAGGTGCAGGGTCACTTAGGTGGTGGGACCGGGGAGCTGTTTTTT.